These 16 T cell receptor beta chains were all obtained from the same sample, sequenced in a study of T-cell reconstitution after alpha-beta-depleted transplantation in children. Preparation of the TCRbeta library used unique molecular identifiers. Each CDR3 protein gets one entry after TCRdb re-called the PCR reads with MiXCR. Of about 480,000 distinct CDR3 sequences listed, approximately 12% are singletons. The sample was PBMCs from the stem cell graft donor, taken from the stem cell graft. The receptors shown here come from a human donor who donated a stem cell graft to a child with combined immunodeficiency.

This clonotype was found a few times. The junction differs from germline at one of its ends, possibly a read error. The V gene is TRBV6-1, the J gene TRBJ2-1; tentative D call: TRBD1 (5 bases). Germline V gene sequence: CDR1 MNHNS, CDR2 SASEGT. CDR3 length: 12 residues. DNA for the CDR3: TGTGCCAGCAGTACGGACACCAGGTCGGCGGTCTTC. Protein sequence: CASSTDTRSAVF.

V usage is TRBV7-2 and J usage is TRBJ2-3; TRBD2 matches at 10 bases. The V gene's germline CDR1 is SGHTA and CDR2 FQGNSA. J was trimmed by 1 base and V by 1 base; bases with no gene match: 2. CDR3 length: 16 residues. This CDR3 is CASSLGGTSGTDTQYF. CDR3 coding DNA: TGTGCCAGCAGCTTAGGTGGGACTAGCGGCACAGATACGCAGTATTTT.

V is TRBV4-2 and J is TRBJ1-4; D gene unclear. V lost 4 bases to trimming and J lost 3 bases, with 12 bases between them. Germline CDR1 reads LGHNA; CDR2 reads YNFKEQ. CDR3 length equals 15 residues. The CDR3 is CASSPLGSPNEKLFF. CDR3 in DNA: TGTGCCAGCAGCCCGCTCGGCTCCCCTAATGAAAAACTGTTTTTT.

At least ten counts were recorded for this clonotype. The chain uses TRBV7-9 and TRBJ2-3; D gene ambiguous. CDR3 length: 14 amino acids. Germline V gene lookup returns CDR1 SEHNR and CDR2 FQNEAQ (reference sequence). Trimming took off 2 bases at V and 6 bases at J, with 12 bases between the two ends. CDR3 residues: CASSLFEVYDTQYF. CDR3 sequence (DNA): TGTGCCAGCAGCTTATTCGAGGTGTACGATACGCAGTATTTT.

The CDR3 region is CSGSSGSSYNEQFF. The DNA for the CDR3 is TGCAGTGGTAGTAGCGGGAGCTCCTACAATGAGCAGTTCTTC. The rearrangement links TRBV20-1 to TRBJ2-1; 9 bases are shared with TRBD2. Germline assignment: CDR1 DFQATT and CDR2 SNEGSKA (reference sequence). The CDR3 is 14 residues long. V gave up 7 bases and J gave up 0 bases; unmatched junction bases: 4.

The J gene is TRBJ2-1, the V gene TRBV7-9; a weak D match, TRBD2 (6 bases). V lost 0 bases, J lost 5 bases, and 14 bases lay in between. The CDR3 runs to 16 residues. Germline loops: CDR1 SEHNR, CDR2 FQNEAQ (reference sequence). The DNA for the CDR3 is TGTGCCAGCAGCTTAGCTCCGGCGACTAGAAACAATGAGCAGTTCTTC. Amino acids: CASSLAPATRNNEQFF.

The chain employs TRBV7-7 and TRBJ2-2; D is unclear. The CDR3 has 15 amino acids. Germline CDR1 reads SSHAT; CDR2 reads FNYEAQ (reference sequence). Trimming removed 5 bases at V and 3 bases at J, with 13 bases between. The CDR3: CASSANSRDTGELFF. The CDR3 DNA is TGTGCCAGCAGCGCAAATTCCCGGGACACCGGGGAGCTGTTTTTT.

This clonotype was detected only a few times. The gene calls are TRBV2 and TRBJ2-2, with 12 bases identical to TRBD2. The CDR3 extends over 21 amino acids. Per germline, CDR1 SNHLY and CDR2 FYNNEI. With 7 bases clipped from V and 7 bases from J, the junction kept 25 bases outside the gene matches. CDR3 nucleotide sequence: TGTGCCAGCACCTATGGGGGAGTTCCTAGCGGGAGGGCACCAACCGGCGGGGAGCTGTTTTTT. Translated: CASTYGGVPSGRAPTGGELFF.

This clonotype turned up a few times. This chain links TRBV5-1 with TRBJ2-7, with D unresolved. Germline V gene lookup returns CDR1 SGHRS and CDR2 YFSETQ. CDR3 length equals 13 residues. Trimming took off 0 bases at V and 6 bases at J, with 10 bases between the two ends. DNA of the CDR3: TGCGCCAGCAGCTTGGGGCCCGGTGGCGAGCAGTACTTC. Its translation is CASSLGPGGEQYF.

This clonotype was observed a handful of times. The chain recombines TRBV5-6 with TRBJ1-6; TRBD1 matches 9 bases. Germline V gene lookup returns CDR1 SGHDT and CDR2 YYEEEE. The CDR3 is made up of 15 amino acids. The trim removed 1 base at V and 12 bases at J, leaving 8 bases unmatched. The CDR3 DNA is TGTGCCAGCAGCTTGATTGGACAGGGGAAGGGACCCCTCCACTTT. It codes for CASSLIGQGKGPLHF.

The J gene is TRBJ1-5, the V gene TRBV6-5; 7 positions agree with TRBD1. Trimming took 4 bases from V and 1 from J; bases not matched to a gene: 4. The CDR3 sequence is 15 residues long. From germline, CDR1 is MNHEY and CDR2 SVGAGI. The CDR3, as DNA: TGTGCCAGCAGTTTGGACAGGTCGAGCAATCAGCCCCAGCATTTT. This gives the protein CASSLDRSSNQPQHF.

In DNA, the CDR3 is TGCGCCAGCAGCCAAGACAAACATCTGATCTACGAGCAGTACTTC. Residues: CASSQDKHLIYEQYF. The rearrangement joins TRBV4-3 to TRBJ2-7, with unresolved D. The V end was cut by 0 bases, the J end by 3 bases, with 12 bases between. The CDR3 length is 15 residues. The germline V gene has CDR1 LGHNA and CDR2 YSLEER.

This chain connects TRBV4-3 to TRBJ1-6; no definite D call. This CDR3 contains 15 residues. CDR1 and CDR2 from the germline V gene are LGHNA and YSLEER. Between the trimmed V and J ends, which lost 1 base and 10 bases, there was a span of 14 bases. The CDR3 loop is CASSQVQSDLSPLHF. The CDR3 DNA reads as TGCGCCAGCAGCCAAGTACAGAGCGACTTATCACCCCTCCACTTT.

The chain couples TRBV24-1 to TRBJ2-1, with D possibly matching TRBD2 (5 bases). The CDR3 runs to 13 residues. Germline V gene data show CDR1 as KGHDR and CDR2 as SFDVKD. V lost 4 bases and J lost 9, with 12 bases in between. The chain's CDR3 is CATSDRPGSEQFF. For the CDR3, the DNA is TGTGCCACCAGTGACCGACCGGGGAGTGAGCAGTTCTTC.

The chain carries TRBV10-3 and TRBJ2-1, with D maybe TRBD2 (5 bases). V lost 3 bases and J lost 3, with 9 bases in between. The CDR3 totals 14 residues. The germline V gene encodes CDR1 ENHRY and CDR2 SYGVKD. The DNA of the CDR3 is TGTGCCATCAGTGACGTGGACTTCTACAATGAGCAGTTCTTC. Amino acid sequence: CAISDVDFYNEQFF.

This clonotype was found many times. The chain recombines TRBV12-3 or TRBV12-4 with TRBJ2-7, with D tentatively TRBD1 (6 bases). Trimming took 3 bases from V and 6 from J, leaving 12 bases between them. CDR3 length equals 13 residues. In DNA, the CDR3 is TGTGCCAGCAGTTTGGGGGCGGGTTCCGAGCAGTACTTC. It is translated as CASSLGAGSEQYF.